These T cell receptor beta chains were read from a single sample in a study of technical replicates of blood from a handful of donors. Libraries were prepared by immunoSEQ multiplex PCR; TCRdb keeps only in-frame clonotypes and omits some of them. The data show around 76,000 clones, 95% to 98% seen once. Sequencing was done on a sample of T cells isolated from PBMCs. These receptors were obtained from a human donor in good health. Both conserved end residues are part of each CDR3. D genes are given only for firm matches. The listing skips clone size in some rows; elsewhere it reads once, few, many or a size class.

v_gene: TRBV28
d_gene: TRBD1
j_gene: TRBJ1-2
abundance: .
CDR3aa: CASSRTGGQEYTF
CDR3nt: TGTGCCAGCAGCAGGACAGGGGGGCAGGAATACACCTTC

v_gene: TRBV27
d_gene: TRBD2
j_gene: TRBJ2-1
abundance: .
CDR3aa: CASSPGTSGSNEQFF
CDR3nt: TGTGCCAGCAGCCCCGGGACTAGCGGGAGCAATGAGCAGTTCTTC

v_gene: TRBV29-1
d_gene: TRBD1
j_gene: TRBJ2-2
abundance: .
CDR3aa: CSVYRDSTGELFF
CDR3nt: TGCAGCGTTTACCGGGACAGCACCGGGGAGCTGTTTTTT

v_gene: TRBV6-5
d_gene: TRBD1
j_gene: TRBJ1-1
abundance: .
CDR3aa: CATSPGGSTEAFF
CDR3nt: TGTGCCACTTCTCCAGGGGGATCCACTGAAGCTTTCTTT

v_gene: TRBV25-1
d_gene: TRBD1
j_gene: TRBJ2-5
abundance: .
CDR3aa: CASTHHRGETQYF
CDR3nt: TGTGCCAGCACCCACCACAGGGGAGAGACCCAGTACTTC

v_gene: TRBV7-2
d_gene: .
j_gene: TRBJ2-1
abundance: .
CDR3aa: CASSVQGRFYNEQFF
CDR3nt: TGTGCCAGCAGCGTACAGGGAAGGTTCTACAATGAGCAGTTCTTC

v_gene: TRBV6-1
d_gene: TRBD1
j_gene: TRBJ1-5
abundance: .
CDR3aa: CASSESIWDREPIGPQHF
CDR3nt: TGTGCCAGCAGTGAATCGATATGGGACAGGGAGCCCATAGGGCCCCAGCATTTT

v_gene: TRBV4-1
d_gene: TRBD1
j_gene: TRBJ2-7
abundance: .
CDR3aa: CASSLGQKAYEQYF
CDR3nt: TGCGCCAGCAGCCTGGGACAGAAGGCCTACGAGCAGTACTTC

v_gene: TRBV19
d_gene: TRBD1
j_gene: TRBJ2-5
abundance: .
CDR3aa: CASSGTGRETQYF
CDR3nt: TGTGCCAGTAGCGGGACAGGGAGGGAGACCCAGTACTTC

v_gene: TRBV28
d_gene: TRBD2
j_gene: TRBJ2-5
abundance: once
CDR3aa: CASSASGLKETQYF
CDR3nt: TGTGCCAGCAGCGCTAGCGGATTGAAAGAGACCCAGTACTTC

v_gene: TRBV5-1
d_gene: .
j_gene: TRBJ1-3
abundance: .
CDR3aa: CASSLAGFSGNTIYF
CDR3nt: TGCGCCAGCAGCTTGGCCGGTTTTTCTGGAAACACCATATATTTT

v_gene: TRBV18
d_gene: .
j_gene: TRBJ2-3
abundance: .
CDR3aa: CASSPLSDTQYF
CDR3nt: TGTGCCAGCTCACCTCTCTCAGATACGCAGTATTTT

v_gene: TRBV6-4
d_gene: .
j_gene: TRBJ2-7
abundance: .
CDR3aa: CASSAKRKRLYEQYF
CDR3nt: TGTGCCAGCAGTGCTAAGAGAAAACGCCTCTACGAGCAGTACTTC

v_gene: TRBV4-1
d_gene: TRBD1
j_gene: TRBJ2-7
abundance: .
CDR3aa: CASATGQGAGEQYF
CDR3nt: TGCGCCAGCGCAACGGGACAGGGGGCAGGGGAGCAGTACTTC

v_gene: TRBV28
d_gene: .
j_gene: TRBJ1-1
abundance: .
CDR3aa: CASSPPGRGNVGAFF
CDR3nt: TGTGCCAGCAGCCCCCCGGGAAGGGGGAATGTTGGAGCTTTCTTT

v_gene: TRBV2
d_gene: .
j_gene: TRBJ1-1
abundance: .
CDR3aa: CASSDLSAGRCFF
CDR3nt: TGTGCCAGCAGTGATTTAAGTGCGGGACGATGCTTCTTT

v_gene: TRBV4-2
d_gene: .
j_gene: TRBJ2-5
abundance: .
CDR3aa: CASSQVSGETQYF
CDR3nt: TGTGCCAGCAGCCAAGTCTCGGGGGAGACCCAGTACTTC

v_gene: TRBV27
d_gene: .
j_gene: TRBJ1-1
abundance: once
CDR3aa: CASMSRLEAFF
CDR3nt: TGTGCCAGCATGAGCAGGTTAGAGGCTTTCTTT

v_gene: TRBV6-5
d_gene: .
j_gene: TRBJ1-5
abundance: .
CDR3aa: CASSYSSLQPQHF
CDR3nt: TGTGCCAGCAGTTACTCGTCCCTACAGCCCCAGCATTTT

v_gene: TRBV2
d_gene: .
j_gene: TRBJ1-4
abundance: .
CDR3aa: CASSEGRDNEKLFF
CDR3nt: TGTGCCAGCAGTGAAGGTCGAGATAATGAAAAACTGTTTTTT

v_gene: TRBV7-9
d_gene: TRBD2
j_gene: TRBJ2-7
abundance: .
CDR3aa: CASSLGPLAGGPFSYEQYF
CDR3nt: TGTGCCAGCAGCTTGGGACCTCTAGCGGGAGGGCCTTTCTCCTACGAGCAGTACTTC

v_gene: TRBV5-6
d_gene: .
j_gene: TRBJ1-5
abundance: .
CDR3aa: CASSATGNQPQHF
CDR3nt: TGTGCCAGCAGTGCCACGGGGAATCAGCCCCAGCATTTT

v_gene: TRBV6-5
d_gene: .
j_gene: TRBJ1-1
abundance: .
CDR3aa: CASSYSVSGLLRGAFF
CDR3nt: TGTGCCAGCAGTTACTCGGTCTCTGGCCTCCTAAGGGGAGCTTTCTTT

v_gene: TRBV30
d_gene: .
j_gene: TRBJ1-2
abundance: .
CDR3aa: CAFWIGDGYTF
CDR3nt: TGTGCCTTTTGGATTGGAGATGGCTACACCTTC

v_gene: TRBV7-9
d_gene: TRBD1
j_gene: TRBJ1-5
abundance: .
CDR3aa: CASSLDRGGNQPQHF
CDR3nt: TGTGCCAGCAGCTTAGACAGGGGTGGCAATCAGCCCCAGCATTTT

v_gene: TRBV4-1
d_gene: .
j_gene: TRBJ1-2
abundance: .
CDR3aa: CASRESDSNYGYTF
CDR3nt: TGCGCCAGCAGAGAGAGTGACTCTAACTATGGCTACACCTTC

v_gene: TRBV27
d_gene: .
j_gene: TRBJ1-5
abundance: once
CDR3aa: CASRGDGNQPQHF
CDR3nt: TGTGCCAGCAGGGGCGACGGCAATCAGCCCCAGCATTTT

v_gene: TRBV9
d_gene: TRBD2
j_gene: TRBJ2-7
abundance: once
CDR3aa: CASSEGLAGYEQYF
CDR3nt: TGTGCCAGCAGCGAGGGACTAGCGGGCTACGAGCAGTACTTC

v_gene: TRBV30
d_gene: TRBD2
j_gene: TRBJ2-1
abundance: once
CDR3aa: CAWSVVLAGNEQFF
CDR3nt: TGTGCCTGGAGTGTAGTACTAGCGGGGAATGAGCAGTTCTTC

v_gene: TRBV25-1
d_gene: .
j_gene: TRBJ2-3
abundance: .
CDR3aa: CASSFYRDTDTQYF
CDR3nt: TGTGCCAGCAGTTTTTACAGGGACACAGATACGCAGTATTTT

v_gene: TRBV27
d_gene: .
j_gene: TRBJ1-1
abundance: .
CDR3aa: CASSLKRGGLTEAFF
CDR3nt: TGTGCCAGCAGTTTAAAGAGGGGGGGGCTCACTGAAGCTTTCTTT

v_gene: TRBV6-5
d_gene: TRBD2
j_gene: TRBJ2-7
abundance: .
CDR3aa: CASSYSTSGYEQYF
CDR3nt: TGTGCCAGCAGTTACTCTACTAGCGGCTACGAGCAGTACTTC

v_gene: TRBV6-1
d_gene: TRBD2
j_gene: TRBJ2-3
abundance: once
CDR3aa: CASSEYPPSGRLDTQYF
CDR3nt: TGTGCCAGCAGTGAATATCCCCCTAGCGGGAGGTTAGATACGCAGTATTTT

v_gene: TRBV27
d_gene: .
j_gene: TRBJ2-5
abundance: .
CDR3aa: CASSLRWRGQKYQETQYF
CDR3nt: TGTGCCAGCAGCCTGAGATGGAGGGGGCAAAAGTACCAAGAGACCCAGTACTTC

v_gene: TRBV7-9
d_gene: TRBD1
j_gene: TRBJ1-2
abundance: .
CDR3aa: CASSFIPVSGGLNRDGYTF
CDR3nt: TGTGCCAGCAGCTTCATCCCGGTCTCAGGGGGCCTAAACAGGGATGGCTACACCTTC

v_gene: TRBV27
d_gene: TRBD1
j_gene: TRBJ1-2
abundance: .
CDR3aa: CASSFGTGSGYTF
CDR3nt: TGTGCCAGCAGTTTCGGGACAGGGAGCGGCTACACCTTC

v_gene: TRBV28
d_gene: .
j_gene: TRBJ1-5
abundance: .
CDR3aa: CASSIWANNQPQHF
CDR3nt: TGTGCCAGCAGTATCTGGGCCAACAATCAGCCCCAGCATTTT

v_gene: TRBV30
d_gene: .
j_gene: TRBJ2-7
abundance: .
CDR3aa: CAWSAPVVRYEQYF
CDR3nt: TGTGCCTGGAGCGCCCCCGTCGTACGGTACGAGCAGTACTTC

v_gene: TRBV9
d_gene: .
j_gene: TRBJ2-3
abundance: once
CDR3aa: CASSTTKQDTDTQYF
CDR3nt: TGTGCCAGCAGCACGACAAAACAGGACACAGATACGCAGTATTTT

v_gene: TRBV6-1
d_gene: .
j_gene: TRBJ1-3
abundance: .
CDR3aa: CASRADTGNTIYF
CDR3nt: TGTGCCAGCAGGGCTGATACTGGAAACACCATATATTTT

v_gene: TRBV4-2
d_gene: .
j_gene: TRBJ2-4
abundance: once
CDR3aa: CASSQDYTSTNIQYF
CDR3nt: TGTGCCAGCAGCCAAGATTATACTAGCACGAACATTCAGTACTTC

v_gene: TRBV29-1
d_gene: .
j_gene: TRBJ1-3
abundance: .
CDR3aa: CSVGQSGNTIYF
CDR3nt: TGCAGCGTGGGACAATCTGGAAACACCATATATTTT

v_gene: TRBV7-2
d_gene: .
j_gene: TRBJ1-1
abundance: .
CDR3aa: CASSLSGAVTEAFF
CDR3nt: TGTGCCAGCAGCTTATCTGGGGCTGTCACTGAAGCTTTCTTT

v_gene: TRBV21-1
d_gene: .
j_gene: TRBJ2-5
abundance: once
CDR3aa: CASSKRQGETQYF
CDR3nt: TGTGCCAGCAGCAAAAGACAGGGAGAGACCCAGTACTTC

v_gene: TRBV5-6
d_gene: .
j_gene: TRBJ2-7
abundance: .
CDR3aa: CASSFIPGSYEQYF
CDR3nt: TGTGCCAGCAGCTTTATTCCGGGTTCCTACGAGCAGTACTTC

v_gene: TRBV2
d_gene: .
j_gene: TRBJ1-2
abundance: .
CDR3aa: CASSGDTDYYGYTF
CDR3nt: TGTGCCAGCAGTGGGGACACTGATTACTATGGCTACACCTTC

v_gene: TRBV6-5
d_gene: .
j_gene: TRBJ2-1
abundance: .
CDR3aa: CASSYAAGGNEQFF
CDR3nt: TGTGCCAGCAGTTACGCGGCAGGCGGGAATGAGCAGTTCTTC